The 30 T cell receptor beta chains reported below all come from one sample, sequenced in a study of blood T cell repertoires in COVID-19. Only in-frame clones appear in the TCRdb table, and some are missing; sequencing was by immunoSEQ multiplex PCR. The data show roughly 380,000 clones, less than 90% seen once. What was sequenced was PBMCs or T cells enriched from blood (not recorded which). Source of these receptors: a woman under 40 who had recovered from COVID-19.

The V gene is TRBV5-6, the J gene TRBJ2-7, with TRBD1 identical over 7 bases. The ends lost 7 bases at V and 4 bases at J; junction bases unmatched: 5. Germline V gene data show CDR1 as SGHDT and CDR2 as YYEEEE. The CDR3 length is 12 residues. The CDR3 DNA reads as TGTGCCAGCGGCCGACAGGGTTACGAGCAGTACTTC. It codes for CASGRQGYEQYF.

V gene TRBV27 combines with J gene TRBJ2-7; 9 bases are a match to TRBD2. The CDR3 runs to 15 residues. After removal of 2 bases from V and 3 bases from J, the junction contained 5 bases not matched to a gene. Germline assignment: CDR1 MNHEY and CDR2 SMNVEV (reference sequence). Here the CDR3 reads CASSLRASGIYEQYF. The CDR3 DNA reads as TGTGCCAGCAGTTTACGGGCTAGCGGGATCTACGAGCAGTACTTC.

The genes are TRBV12-3 or TRBV12-4 and TRBJ1-2; 10 nucleotides align to TRBD1. The CDR3 is 13 amino acids. J was trimmed by 7 bases and V by 6 bases; bases with no gene match: 5. CDR3 sequence (DNA): TGTGCCAGCAGGGTGACAGGGGGCGTTGGCTACACCTTC. This translates into CASRVTGGVGYTF.

V is TRBV24-1 and J is TRBJ2-5; 9 bases agree with TRBD2. The CDR3 has 15 amino acids. CDR1 and CDR2 (germline): KGHDR, SFDVKD. Trimming at V came to 4 bases and at J to 4 bases, leaving 6 bases not matched to a gene. CDR3: CATSEGGTSRETQYF. CDR3 DNA: TGTGCCACCAGTGAAGGGGGGACTAGCCGAGAGACCCAGTACTTC.

The V call is TRBV15, the J call TRBJ2-5; D might be TRBD1 (5 bases). Germline CDR1 and CDR2: LNHNV and YYDKDF (reference sequence). The CDR3 consists of 12 residues. The germline V and J ends were trimmed by 5 bases and 9 bases, with 13 bases remaining between them. The CDR3, as DNA: TGTGCCACCAGCGTACGACTGGGGCCCCAGTACTTC. As protein: CATSVRLGPQYF.

The J gene is TRBJ2-5, the V gene TRBV11-2, with 7 bases aligning to TRBD2. There are 17 residues in the CDR3. Germline V gene data show CDR1 as SGHAT and CDR2 as FQNNGV. V lost 1 base and J lost 1; bases outside the gene matches: 9. The CDR3 spells CASSLVLGREFQETQYF. CDR3 nucleotide sequence: TGTGCCAGCAGCTTAGTACTCGGGCGGGAGTTCCAAGAGACCCAGTACTTC.

This clone showed up just once. The chain links TRBV7-9 to TRBJ2-1, with 11 bases identical to TRBD2. The V gene's germline CDR1 is SEHNR and CDR2 FQNEAQ (reference sequence). J lost 14 bases, V lost 1 base, and 10 bases had no gene match. This CDR3 is 15 amino acids long. CDR3 sequence reads: CASSLGTSGSLGEFF. The CDR3 bases are TGTGCCAGCAGCTTAGGTACTAGCGGGAGTCTCGGAGAGTTCTTC.

The chain's CDR3 is CASSWRRDYEQYF. The DNA for the CDR3 is TGTGCCAGCAGCTGGCGACGGGATTACGAGCAGTACTTC. The chain employs TRBV7-8 and TRBJ2-7; TRBD2 is a possible D gene (5 bases). CDR1 SGHVS and CDR2 FQNEAQ come from the germline V gene. Trimming stripped 4 bases from V and 4 bases from J, with 11 bases between. This CDR3 contains 13 residues. Full variable domain (rest looked up from reference TRBV7-8 and TRBJ2-7): GAGVSQSPRYKVAKRGQDVALRCDPISGHVSLFWYQQALGQGPEFLTYFQNEAQLDKSGLPSDRFFAERPEGSVSTLKIQRTQQEDSAVYLCASSWRRDYEQYFGPGTRLTVT.

The V and J genes are TRBV5-1 and TRBJ1-6; TRBD1 aligns across 10 bases. CDR1 and CDR2 from the germline V gene are SGHRS and YFSETQ. J gave up 13 bases and V 3 bases, and 10 bases lay outside the gene matches. The CDR3 loop spans 15 amino acids. Here the CDR3 reads CASSSAGTGVSPLHF. The CDR3 coding sequence is TGCGCCAGCAGCTCAGCGGGGACAGGGGTTTCTCCCCTCCACTTT.

This clone was detected only a few times. This chain joins TRBV2 and TRBJ1-1; 9 nucleotides line up with TRBD1. The germline V gene encodes CDR1 SNHLY and CDR2 FYNNEI. The V and J ends lost 5 bases and 1 base, in that order; junction bases with no gene match: 14. The CDR3 has 18 residues. CDR3: CASSYPGQGFDKNTEAFF. The CDR3 coding sequence is TGTGCCAGCAGTTATCCGGGACAGGGCTTTGACAAGAACACTGAAGCTTTCTTT.

The chain combines TRBV28 with TRBJ2-7; tentatively, D is TRBD2 (6 bases). Per the germline V gene, CDR1 is MDHEN and CDR2 is SYDVKM. This CDR3 comprises 19 residues. V was pared by 4 bases and J by 6 bases, with 31 bases between. CDR3 DNA sequence: TGTGCCAGCAGTTCTTTGGCAGGGAGGAGAGGGATCCCTATGAGCGAGCAGTACTTC. This codes for CASSSLAGRRGIPMSEQYF.

The genes are TRBV27 and TRBJ2-3, with D unclear. The V gene's germline CDR1 is MNHEY and CDR2 SMNVEV (reference sequence). V lost 1 base to trimming and J lost 5 bases, with 4 bases between them. This CDR3 has 12 amino acids. CDR3 nucleotides: TGTGCCAGCAGTTTATTCGGAGATACGCAGTATTTT. As protein: CASSLFGDTQYF.

This rearrangement joins TRBV6-6 to TRBJ2-1; weak D call: TRBD2 (5 bases). Germline-derived CDR1 and CDR2 are MNHNY and SVGAGI (reference sequence). The V end was cut by 9 bases, the J end by 6 bases, with 18 bases between. The CDR3 spans 14 residues. CDR3 sequence: CASTFWEEGNEQFF. In nucleotides, the CDR3 is TGTGCCAGTACCTTCTGGGAAGAGGGCAATGAGCAGTTCTTC.

V gene TRBV7-2 combines with J gene TRBJ2-2; 7 bases map to TRBD2. CDR1 is SGHTA, CDR2 FQGNSA, per germline. The CDR3 extends over 18 amino acids. The V gene end was trimmed by 4 bases and the J gene end by 2 bases; junction bases not matched to a gene: 13. This CDR3 reads CASSSTVFGGGNTGELFF. As DNA, the CDR3 is TGTGCCAGCAGCTCAACGGTCTTTGGCGGGGGAAACACCGGGGAGCTGTTTTTT.

The chain is built from TRBV14 and TRBJ1-5; a possible D gene is TRBD1 (5 bases). Trimming shortened V by 10 bases and J by 2 bases, and 12 bases separated the two germline ends. Germline V gene data show CDR1 as SGHDN and CDR2 as FVKESK. CDR3 length: 13 residues. The CDR3: CATSGGGNQPQHF. CDR3 in DNA: TGTGCCACCTCGGGGGGAGGCAATCAGCCCCAGCATTTT.

This clone was recorded once. The V and J genes are TRBV27 and TRBJ1-2; TRBD1 agrees at 9 bases. Germline V gene lookup returns CDR1 MNHEY and CDR2 SMNVEV (reference sequence). The V and J ends lost 0 bases and 10 bases, in that order; junction bases with no gene match: 6. The CDR3 loop spans 14 amino acids. The CDR3 loop reads CASSLSGQGSHYTF. The CDR3 DNA reads as TGTGCCAGCAGTTTATCGGGACAGGGTTCCCACTACACCTTC.

This chain joins TRBV28 and TRBJ1-5; 10 bases fit TRBD1. Trimming removed 5 bases from V and 4 bases from J; junction bases left unmatched: 8. Germline V gene lookup returns CDR1 MDHEN and CDR2 SYDVKM. This CDR3 is built from 16 residues. The CDR3: CASSHRGDRGNQPQHF. The CDR3, as DNA: TGTGCCAGCAGTCATCGGGGGGACAGGGGAAATCAGCCCCAGCATTTT.

V and J are TRBV3-1 (or the pseudogene TRBV3-2) and TRBJ1-5; TRBD1 agrees at 8 bases. Germline CDR1 is LGHDT and CDR2 is YNNKEL (reference sequence). The CDR3 runs 15 residues. The ends lost 2 bases at V and 6 bases at J; junction bases unmatched: 6. Here the CDR3 reads CASSQRTGPPQPQHF. The DNA of the CDR3 is TGTGCCAGCAGCCAACGGACAGGGCCACCTCAGCCCCAGCATTTT.

The chain combines TRBV5-1 with TRBJ2-3; 7 bases are a match to TRBD1. This CDR3 comprises 13 residues. Germline CDR1 and CDR2: SGHRS and YFSETQ. Unmatched junction bases numbered 5, after V lost 4 bases and J lost 6 bases. The CDR3 DNA is TGCGCCAGCAGCGGCGGCAGGGGGGATACGCAGTATTTT. Its translation: CASSGGRGDTQYF.

V gene TRBV11-2 combines with J gene TRBJ2-5; D is uncertain. Trimming took 6 bases from V and 2 from J, leaving 10 bases between them. The V gene's germline CDR1 is SGHAT and CDR2 FQNNGV. This CDR3 comprises 13 residues. The CDR3 is CASSANGQETQYF. CDR3 DNA: TGTGCCAGCAGTGCTAACGGGCAAGAGACCCAGTACTTC.

The rearrangement joins TRBV27 to TRBJ2-7; 8 nucleotides agree with TRBD2. The CDR3 runs 15 residues. Germline V gene data show CDR1 as MNHEY and CDR2 as SMNVEV (reference sequence). Unmatched junction bases numbered 12, after V lost 6 bases and J lost 5 bases. CDR3 residues: CASRTPGLGKDEQYF. In DNA, the CDR3 is TGTGCCAGCAGAACTCCGGGACTAGGTAAGGACGAGCAGTACTTC.

The chain uses TRBV2 and TRBJ1-2, with D perhaps TRBD1 (6 bases). CDR1 is SNHLY, CDR2 FYNNEI, per germline. The CDR3 consists of 14 residues. The ends were cut back, 4 bases at V and 2 bases at J, with 11 bases in the middle. DNA for the CDR3: TGTGCCAGCAGTGGGATCGGACAGAACTATGGCTACACCTTC. It codes for CASSGIGQNYGYTF.

Regarding this clone: This CDR3 is also generated by other DNA sequences in the sample. The rearrangement joins TRBV5-4 to TRBJ2-7; weak D call: TRBD2 (7 bases). CDR3 length: 15 amino acids. Germline-derived CDR1 and CDR2 are SGHNT and YYREEE (reference sequence). The germline V and J ends were trimmed by 5 bases and 4 bases, with 19 bases remaining between them. Here the CDR3 DNA reads TGTGCCAGCAGTAGTCGGGGAGGGGGGAGATACGAGCAGTACTTC. Residues: CASSSRGGGRYEQYF.

The CDR3 spells CASSEHRGPIATNEKLFF. The CDR3 DNA sequence: TGTGCCAGCAGTGAACACAGGGGCCCTATTGCAACTAATGAAAAACTGTTTTTT. The rearrangement links TRBV6-1 to TRBJ1-4; TRBD1 matches at 7 bases. V dropped 2 bases and J dropped 0; count of bases not matched to a gene: 9. Germline V CDR1 and CDR2: MNHNS, SASEGT. The CDR3 extends over 18 amino acids.

The chain joins TRBV30 to TRBJ2-7; possible D gene TRBD1, 6 bases. The CDR3 spans 10 residues. V was cut by 7 bases and J by 5 bases, with 9 bases left in between. Germline V CDR1 and CDR2: GTSNPN, SVGIG (reference sequence). CDR3 sequence reads: CAFRDNEQYF. CDR3 DNA sequence: TGTGCCTTCAGGGACAACGAGCAGTACTTC.

This rearrangement joins TRBV11-1 to TRBJ2-3; D not certain. Germline values: CDR1 SGHAT, CDR2 FQDESV (reference sequence). The CDR3 runs 13 residues. V lost 0 bases and J 3 bases, leaving 4 bases between the germline ends. The CDR3 bases are TGTGCCAGCAGCTTAGCCCCGACAGATACGCAGTATTTT. This codes for CASSLAPTDTQYF.

The V gene is TRBV18, the J gene TRBJ1-4; 8 bases align to TRBD1. This CDR3 spans 16 amino acids. Germline CDR1 reads KGHSH; CDR2 reads LQKENI. With 2 bases clipped from V and 7 bases from J, the junction kept 9 bases outside the gene matches. The CDR3 sequence is CASSPRTGRFGEKLFF. CDR3 nucleotides: TGTGCCAGCTCACCAAGGACAGGGAGGTTTGGTGAAAAACTGTTTTTT.

This chain links TRBV30 with TRBJ1-3, with D hard to call. This CDR3 has 15 residues. In germline, CDR1 is GTSNPN, CDR2 SVGIG (reference sequence). V gave up 0 bases and J gave up 6 bases, with 15 bases separating them. The DNA for the CDR3 is TGTGCCTGGAGTGTAGGCCTAGTCTCTCCAAACACCATATATTTT. Translating gives CAWSVGLVSPNTIYF.

This clone appeared a few times. This chain uses TRBV28 with TRBJ2-5, with D possibly being TRBD1 (6 bases). Germline V gene data show CDR1 as MDHEN and CDR2 as SYDVKM. The CDR3 is 13 residues long. V dropped 6 bases and J dropped 4 bases, with 12 bases sitting between them. The chain's CDR3 is CASRLQGRETQYF. The DNA of the CDR3 is TGTGCCAGCAGATTACAGGGCCGAGAGACCCAGTACTTC. The complete variable domain, with remaining parts taken from reference TRBV28 and TRBJ2-5, reads DVKVTQSSRYLVKRTGEKVFLECVQDMDHENMFWYRQDPGLGLRLIYFSYDVKMKEKGDIPEGYSVSREKKERFSLILESASTNQTSMYLCASRLQGRETQYFGPGTRLLVL.

The chain recombines TRBV3-1 (or the pseudogene TRBV3-2) with TRBJ2-1; 12 positions match TRBD1. CDR3 length: 16 amino acids. The germline V gene encodes CDR1 LGHDT and CDR2 YNNKEL (reference sequence). V gave up 2 bases and J gave up 7 bases; unmatched junction bases: 6. CDR3: CASSQRGQGARNEQFF. The CDR3 coding sequence is TGTGCCAGCAGCCAAAGGGGACAGGGGGCGCGAAATGAGCAGTTCTTC.